These 28 T cell receptor beta chains share one sample of origin, sequenced in a study of B cell selection in AIRE deficiency. The sorted conventional CD4 T cells were gated as CD4+CD127+. Sequencing was performed with immunoSEQ multiplex PCR; in TCRdb, only in-frame clones are kept and a portion is missing. The sample shows some 27,000 clones, around 95% of them seen only once. Sequencing input: CD4+CD127+ conventional T cells sorted from PBMCs. The receptors stem from a human donor in good health.

The chain combines TRBV5-1 with TRBJ2-2; TRBD2 matches 8 bases. CDR3 length: 17 residues. Looked up from germline, CDR1 is SGHRS and CDR2 is YFSETQ. V lost 4 bases, J lost 1 base, and 9 bases stayed unmatched. CDR3 sequence: CASSDDVTSGNTGELFF. DNA of the CDR3: TGCGCCAGCAGCGATGACGTAACTAGCGGGAACACCGGGGAGCTGTTTTTT. Together with reference TRBV5-1 and TRBJ2-2, the CDR3 gives the full variable domain: KAGVTQTPRYLIKTRGQQVTLSCSPISGHRSVSWYQQTPGQGLQFLFEYFSETQRNKGNFPGRFSGRQFSNSRSEMNVSTLELGDSALYLCASSDDVTSGNTGELFFGEGSRLTVL.

The gene calls are TRBV7-2 and TRBJ1-2; 7 bases map to TRBD1. Looked up from germline, CDR1 is SGHTA and CDR2 is FQGNSA. V shed 0 bases and J 5 bases; nucleotides not matched to a gene: 3. The CDR3 loop spans 14 amino acids. The CDR3 coding sequence is TGTGCCAGCAGCTTAGCCGGGACAGATTATGGCTACACCTTC. Its protein is CASSLAGTDYGYTF.

The chain links TRBV19 to TRBJ1-5; D is undetermined. The CDR3 extends over 15 amino acids. Germline V CDR1 and CDR2: LNHDA, SQIVND (reference sequence). The V gene lost 4 bases and the J gene lost 4 bases, with 14 bases spanning the gap. CDR3 coding DNA: TGTGCCAGTAGTAGGGGAGTTGCTTCGAATCAGCCCCAGCATTTT. This encodes CASSRGVASNQPQHF.

The chain combines TRBV19 with TRBJ2-3; D tentatively reads TRBD1 or TRBD2 (7 bases each). The CDR3 extends over 15 amino acids. The V gene lost 5 bases and the J gene lost 2 bases, with 14 bases spanning the gap. Germline values: CDR1 LNHDA, CDR2 SQIVND (reference sequence). CDR3 sequence: CASSAQGGFTDTQYF. The CDR3 DNA is TGTGCCAGTAGTGCCCAGGGGGGGTTCACAGATACGCAGTATTTT.

This clone appeared a single time. This rearrangement joins TRBV7-9 to TRBJ2-2, with TRBD2 identical over 10 bases. CDR3 length: 16 residues. The germline CDR1 and CDR2 sequences are SEHNR and FQNEAQ (reference sequence). V lost 5 bases to trimming and J lost 0 bases; unmatched junction nucleotides: 3. The chain's CDR3 is CASSRSGGANTGELFF. CDR3 nucleotide sequence: TGTGCCAGCAGCAGAAGCGGGGGGGCGAACACCGGGGAGCTGTTTTTT.

The rearrangement uses TRBV7-3 and TRBJ1-6; TRBD1 matches 7 bases. CDR1 SGHTA and CDR2 FQGTGA come from the germline V gene. This CDR3 is 13 amino acids long. V trimming: 4 bases; J trimming: 10 bases; junction bases outside the gene matches: 4. CDR3 nucleotides: TGTGCCAGCAGCTCTACAGGGGAATCACCCCTCCACTTT. As protein: CASSSTGESPLHF.

This clone showed up just once. The V call is TRBV29-1, the J call TRBJ2-1; 9 bases line up with TRBD1. Germline lookup yields CDR1 SQVTM and CDR2 ANQGSEA. V lost 4 bases to trimming and J lost 9 bases; unmatched junction nucleotides: 7. CDR3 length: 13 residues. CDR3 sequence reads: CSVARDRDTEQFF. The CDR3 region has the DNA TGCAGCGTTGCCCGGGACAGGGATACTGAGCAGTTCTTC.

The CDR3 sequence: CASSFSYEQYF. In nucleotides, the CDR3 is TGTGCCAGCAGTTTTTCCTACGAGCAGTACTTC. The gene calls are TRBV2 and TRBJ2-7, with no clear D. The CDR3 is made up of 11 amino acids. The V end lost 5 bases, the J end lost 1 base, and 3 bases lay between the germline ends. CDR1 SNHLY and CDR2 FYNNEI come from the germline V gene.

The chain has TRBV11-3 and TRBJ2-6; tentatively, D is TRBD2 (6 bases). Germline-derived CDR1 and CDR2 are SGHNT and YENEEA. CDR3 length equals 15 residues. V shed 5 bases and J shed 2 bases, with 10 bases lying between them. CDR3 in amino acids: CASSPPGAGANVLTF. CDR3 nucleotides: TGTGCCAGCAGCCCCCCGGGGGCTGGGGCCAACGTCCTGACTTTC.

This clone was seen just once. The gene calls are TRBV7-9 and TRBJ1-4; no reliable D call. Trimming removed 2 bases at V and 4 bases at J, with 5 bases between. Germline V CDR1 and CDR2: SEHNR, FQNEAQ (reference sequence). CDR3 length: 13 amino acids. Written as DNA, the CDR3 is TGTGCCAGCAGCTTATCCGTTAATGAAAAACTGTTTTTT. Translation gives CASSLSVNEKLFF.

This chain joins TRBV18 and TRBJ2-1; 9 nucleotides line up with TRBD2. Germline-derived CDR1 and CDR2 are KGHSH and LQKENI. The CDR3 spans 15 residues. The trim removed 8 bases at V and 2 bases at J, leaving 7 bases unmatched. CDR3 nucleotides: TGTGCCAGCCTCCTTGGCGGGGGGGCCTACAATGAGCAGTTCTTC. Amino acids: CASLLGGGAYNEQFF. The full variable domain, in which reference TRBV18 and TRBJ2-1 provide the parts outside the CDR3, is NAGVMQNPRHLVRRRGQEARLRCSPMKGHSHVYWYRQLPEEGLKFMVYLQKENIIDESGMPKERFSAEFPKEGPSILRIQQVVRGDSAAYFCASLLGGGAYNEQFFGPGTRLTVL.

The chain is built from TRBV10-3 and TRBJ2-2; perhaps TRBD1 as D (6 bases). Germline V gene data show CDR1 as ENHRY and CDR2 as SYGVKD. The V gene lost 7 bases and the J gene lost 5 bases, with 8 bases spanning the gap. CDR3 length equals 12 residues. The CDR3 coding sequence is TGTGCCATCACCACAGGGACCGGGGAGCTGTTTTTT. Its protein is CAITTGTGELFF.

V gene TRBV5-5 combines with J gene TRBJ1-2; tentatively, D is TRBD1 (5 bases). The CDR3 sequence is 15 residues long. Germline V gene sequence: CDR1 SGHKS, CDR2 YYEKEE (reference sequence). The V gene lost 2 bases and the J gene lost 3 bases, with 14 bases spanning the gap. CDR3 loop: CASSFSIGEDYGYTF. The CDR3 nucleotides read TGTGCCAGCAGCTTCTCTATAGGGGAGGACTATGGCTACACCTTC.

The genes are TRBV10-3 and TRBJ1-1; D not certain. Trimming took off 3 bases at V and 0 bases at J, with 8 bases between the two ends. Germline CDR1 ENHRY, CDR2 SYGVKD. The CDR3 loop spans 14 amino acids. CDR3 sequence (DNA): TGTGCCATCAGTGATAGGTGGGTGAACACTGAAGCTTTCTTT. Its protein is CAISDRWVNTEAFF.

The rearrangement links TRBV2 to TRBJ2-5, with D possibly being TRBD1 (7 bases). CDR3 length: 14 residues. Trimming pared 8 bases from V and 5 bases from J, leaving 18 bases between. Germline V gene lookup returns CDR1 SNHLY and CDR2 FYNNEI. CDR3 bases: TGTGCCAGCGGTTTTGACAGGGCGGGGGAGACCCAGTACTTC. It is translated as CASGFDRAGETQYF.

The rearrangement joins TRBV7-2 to TRBJ2-7, with D uncertain. The germline V and J ends were trimmed by 5 bases and 0 bases, with 5 bases remaining between them. The CDR3 runs 12 residues. Per the germline V gene, CDR1 is SGHTA and CDR2 is FQGNSA. The CDR3 region has the DNA TGTGCCAGCAGCCTGAGCTCCTACGAGCAGTACTTC. This translates into CASSLSSYEQYF. Looking up the rest from reference TRBV7-2 and TRBJ2-7 gives the full variable domain: GAGVSQSPSNKVTEKGKDVELRCDPISGHTALYWYRQSLGQGLEFLIYFQGNSAPDKSGLPSDRFSAERTGGSVSTLTIQRTQQEDSAVYLCASSLSSYEQYFGPGTRLTVT.

V and J are TRBV6-4 and TRBJ2-1; TRBD2 aligns across 7 bases. This CDR3 is built from 15 residues. The germline V gene has CDR1 MRHNA and CDR2 SNTAGT. After removal of 4 bases from V and 3 bases from J, the junction contained 6 bases not matched to a gene. CDR3 sequence: CASSVGLAGYNEQFF. As DNA, the CDR3 is TGTGCCAGCAGTGTAGGGTTAGCGGGCTACAATGAGCAGTTCTTC.

J is TRBJ2-2 and V is TRBV5-1; D call uncertain. This CDR3 has 15 residues. Per the germline V gene, CDR1 is SGHRS and CDR2 is YFSETQ. V lost 4 bases to trimming and J lost 3 bases, with 13 bases between them. The CDR3 spells CASSPDPTDTGELFF. In DNA, the CDR3 is TGCGCCAGCAGCCCGGACCCCACGGACACCGGGGAGCTGTTTTTT.

The V gene is TRBV5-1, the J gene TRBJ2-5; D might be TRBD1 (5 bases). The ends were cut back, 0 bases at V and 5 bases at J, with 14 bases in the middle. Germline V gives CDR1 SGHRS, CDR2 YFSETQ. The CDR3 runs to 15 residues. DNA of the CDR3: TGCGCCAGCAGCTTGGCCGTAGGGGTTGGGGAGACCCAGTACTTC. Residues: CASSLAVGVGETQYF.

The rearrangement joins TRBV5-1 to TRBJ2-1; the D gene is possibly TRBD2 (5 bases). CDR1 and CDR2 from the germline V gene are SGHRS and YFSETQ. V was cut by 7 bases and J by 2 bases, with 10 bases left in between. The CDR3 sequence is 13 residues long. The CDR3 reads CASRTVAYNEQFF. The CDR3 region has the DNA TGCGCCAGCCGGACTGTTGCCTACAATGAGCAGTTCTTC. The variable domain in full, completed from reference TRBV5-1 and TRBJ2-1, reads KAGVTQTPRYLIKTRGQQVTLSCSPISGHRSVSWYQQTPGQGLQFLFEYFSETQRNKGNFPGRFSGRQFSNSRSEMNVSTLELGDSALYLCASRTVAYNEQFFGPGTRLTVL.

This clone appeared once. This chain uses TRBV29-1 with TRBJ2-1, with 9 bases lining up with TRBD2. Trimming cost V 2 bases and J 0 bases; bases outside gene matches: 14. The CDR3 runs to 19 residues. Germline V lookup: CDR1 SQVTM, CDR2 ANQGSEA. CDR3 protein: CSVELFPGHSGSSYNEQFF. Written as DNA, the CDR3 is TGCAGCGTTGAACTCTTCCCGGGACATAGCGGGAGCTCCTACAATGAGCAGTTCTTC.

V gene TRBV5-4 combines with J gene TRBJ2-1; 13 positions agree with TRBD2. The germline V gene encodes CDR1 SGHNT and CDR2 YYREEE (reference sequence). CDR3 length equals 16 residues. V was clipped by 5 bases and J by 9 bases; unmatched bases: 11. The CDR3 region has the DNA TGTGCCAGCAGTTCCGGAGGACTAGCGGGAGTGGGTGAGCAGTTCTTC. Encoded protein: CASSSGGLAGVGEQFF.

The V and J genes are TRBV7-3 and TRBJ2-1; 10 bases are a match to TRBD2. The CDR3 spans 17 residues. V shed 5 bases, J shed 7 bases, and the junction held 14 bases outside the gene matches. Germline CDR1 SGHTA, CDR2 FQGTGA. This chain's CDR3 is CASSPRAGLAGENEQFF. Written as DNA, the CDR3 is TGTGCCAGCAGCCCCAGGGCAGGCCTAGCGGGAGAAAATGAGCAGTTCTTC.

The chain's CDR3 is CASSTTGRNSPLHF. The CDR3 DNA is TGTGCCAGCAGTACAACAGGGAGGAATTCACCCCTCCACTTT. This rearrangement joins TRBV6-5 to TRBJ1-6, with D possibly TRBD1 on 6 matching bases. V lost 5 bases and J 7 bases, leaving 12 bases between the germline ends. The CDR3 contains 14 residues. The germline V gene has CDR1 MNHEY and CDR2 SVGAGI.

This clone appeared once. This chain uses TRBV7-9 with TRBJ2-7, with 8 nucleotides matching TRBD1. CDR3 length: 15 residues. The germline V gene has CDR1 SEHNR and CDR2 FQNEAQ (reference sequence). Trimming took 5 bases from V and 2 from J; bases not matched to a gene: 8. The chain's CDR3 is CASSPGQVKAYEQYF. As DNA, the CDR3 is TGTGCCAGCAGCCCGGGACAGGTGAAAGCCTACGAGCAGTACTTC.

The chain carries TRBV9 and TRBJ2-1, with 12 bases identical to TRBD2. Germline V gene lookup returns CDR1 SGDLS and CDR2 YYNGEE. The ends lost 3 bases at V and 7 bases at J; junction bases unmatched: 5. This CDR3 contains 15 residues. This CDR3 reads CASSASLAGGNEQFF. The CDR3 nucleotides read TGTGCCAGCAGCGCTAGCCTAGCGGGAGGGAATGAGCAGTTCTTC.

The chain is built from TRBV10-1 and TRBJ1-2; D is unresolved. Trimming removed 5 bases from V and 8 bases from J, with 15 bases in between. The CDR3 runs 13 residues. Per germline, CDR1 WNHNN and CDR2 SYGVQD (reference sequence). CDR3 DNA: TGCGCCAGCAGTTCGACCCGGGCCTCCGGCTACACCTTC. It encodes CASSSTRASGYTF.

This chain uses TRBV11-1 with TRBJ1-1; possibly TRBD1 for D (5 bases). Germline V CDR1 and CDR2: SGHAT, FQDESV (reference sequence). This CDR3 spans 14 amino acids. With 5 bases removed from V and 5 bases from J, the gap between germline ends came to 15 bases. The DNA for the CDR3 is TGTGCCAGCAGCCCTTGGGGGGGAAGGACTGAAGCTTTCTTT. This encodes CASSPWGGRTEAFF. The variable domain in full, with the rest retrieved from reference TRBV11-1 and TRBJ1-1, is EAEVAQSPRYKITEKSQAVAFWCDPISGHATLYWYRQILGQGPELLVQFQDESVVDDSQLPKDRFSAERLKGVDSTLKIQPAELGDSAMYLCASSPWGGRTEAFFGQGTRLTVV.